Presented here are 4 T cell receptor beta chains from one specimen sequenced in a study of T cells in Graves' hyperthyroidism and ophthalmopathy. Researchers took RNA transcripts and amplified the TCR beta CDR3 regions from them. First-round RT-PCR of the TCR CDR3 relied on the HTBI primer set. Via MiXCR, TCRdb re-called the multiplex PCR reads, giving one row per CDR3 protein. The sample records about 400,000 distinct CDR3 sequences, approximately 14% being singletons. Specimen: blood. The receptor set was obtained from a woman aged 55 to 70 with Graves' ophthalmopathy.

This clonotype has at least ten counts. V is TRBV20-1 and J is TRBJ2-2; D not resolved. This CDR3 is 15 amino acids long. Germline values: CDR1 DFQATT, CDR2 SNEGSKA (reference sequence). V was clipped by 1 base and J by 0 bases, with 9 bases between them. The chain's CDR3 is CSARVTAANTGELFF. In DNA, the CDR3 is TGCAGTGCTAGAGTGACGGCCGCGAACACCGGGGAGCTGTTTTTT.

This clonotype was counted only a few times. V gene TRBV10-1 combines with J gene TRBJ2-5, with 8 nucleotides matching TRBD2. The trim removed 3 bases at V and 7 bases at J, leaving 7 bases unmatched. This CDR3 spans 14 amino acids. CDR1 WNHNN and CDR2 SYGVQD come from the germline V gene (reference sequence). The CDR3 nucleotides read TGCGCCAGCAGTGAAAACCGGGCGGGGGGGACCCAGTACTTC. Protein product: CASSENRAGGTQYF.

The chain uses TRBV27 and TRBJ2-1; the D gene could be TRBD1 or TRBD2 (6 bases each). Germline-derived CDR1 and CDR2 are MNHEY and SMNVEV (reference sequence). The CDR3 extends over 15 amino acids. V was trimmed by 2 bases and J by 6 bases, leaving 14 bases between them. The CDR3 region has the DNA TGTGCCAGCAGTTTAGAGGGTTGGGGGGCCAATGAGCAGTTCTTC. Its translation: CASSLEGWGANEQFF.

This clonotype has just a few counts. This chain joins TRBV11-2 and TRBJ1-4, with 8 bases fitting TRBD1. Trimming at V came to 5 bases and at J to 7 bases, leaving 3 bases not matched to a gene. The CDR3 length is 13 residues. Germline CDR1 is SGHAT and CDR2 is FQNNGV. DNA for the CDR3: TGTGCCAGCAGCCCGGACAGGGCTGAAAAACTGTTTTTT. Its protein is CASSPDRAEKLFF. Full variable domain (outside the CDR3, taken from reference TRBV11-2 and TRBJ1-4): EAGVAQSPRYKIIEKRQSVAFWCNPISGHATLYWYQQILGQGPKLLIQFQNNGVVDDSQLPKDRFSAERLKGVDSTLKIQPAKLEDSAVYLCASSPDRAEKLFFGSGTQLSVL.